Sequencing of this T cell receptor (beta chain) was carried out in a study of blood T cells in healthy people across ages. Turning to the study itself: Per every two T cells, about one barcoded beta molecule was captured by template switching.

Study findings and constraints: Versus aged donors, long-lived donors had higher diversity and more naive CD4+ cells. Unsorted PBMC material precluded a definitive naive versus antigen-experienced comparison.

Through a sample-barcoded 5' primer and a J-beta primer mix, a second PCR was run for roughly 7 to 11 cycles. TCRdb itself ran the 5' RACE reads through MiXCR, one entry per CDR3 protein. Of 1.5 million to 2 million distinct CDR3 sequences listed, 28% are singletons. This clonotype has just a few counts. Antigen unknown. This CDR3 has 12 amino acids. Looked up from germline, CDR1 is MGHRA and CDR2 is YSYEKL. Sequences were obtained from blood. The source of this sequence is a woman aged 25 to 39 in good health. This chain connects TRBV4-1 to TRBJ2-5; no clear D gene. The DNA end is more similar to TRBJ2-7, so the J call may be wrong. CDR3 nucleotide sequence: TGCGCCAGCAGCCAAGATTGGTCCGAGCAGTACTTC. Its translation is CASSQDWSEQYF.